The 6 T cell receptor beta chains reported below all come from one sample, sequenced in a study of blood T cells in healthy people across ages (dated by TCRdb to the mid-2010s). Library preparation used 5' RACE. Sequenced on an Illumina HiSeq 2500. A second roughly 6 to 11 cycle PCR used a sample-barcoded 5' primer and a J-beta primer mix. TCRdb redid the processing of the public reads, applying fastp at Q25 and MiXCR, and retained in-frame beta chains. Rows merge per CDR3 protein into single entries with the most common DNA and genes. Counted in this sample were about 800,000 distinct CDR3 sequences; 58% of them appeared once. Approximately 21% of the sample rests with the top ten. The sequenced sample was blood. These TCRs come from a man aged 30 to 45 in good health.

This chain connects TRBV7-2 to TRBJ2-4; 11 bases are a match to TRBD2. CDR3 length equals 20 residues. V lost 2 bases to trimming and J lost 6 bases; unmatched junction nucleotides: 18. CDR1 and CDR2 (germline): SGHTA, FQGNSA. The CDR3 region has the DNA TGTGCCAGCAGCTTAAGGAGGGCGGGACTAGCGGCCGGGGGAGGAAACATTCAGTACTTC. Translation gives CASSLRRAGLAAGGGNIQYF.

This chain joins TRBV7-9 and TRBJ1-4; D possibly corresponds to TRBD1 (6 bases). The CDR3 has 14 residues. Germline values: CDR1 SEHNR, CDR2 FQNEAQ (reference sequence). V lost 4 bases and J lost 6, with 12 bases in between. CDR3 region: CASSYARTDEKLFF. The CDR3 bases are TGTGCCAGCAGCTATGCCCGGACAGATGAAAAACTGTTTTTT.

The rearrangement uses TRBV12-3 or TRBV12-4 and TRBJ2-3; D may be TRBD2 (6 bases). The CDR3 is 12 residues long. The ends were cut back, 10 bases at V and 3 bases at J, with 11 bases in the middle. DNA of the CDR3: TGTGCCATCGGACGGGGGACAGATACGCAGTATTTT. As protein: CAIGRGTDTQYF.

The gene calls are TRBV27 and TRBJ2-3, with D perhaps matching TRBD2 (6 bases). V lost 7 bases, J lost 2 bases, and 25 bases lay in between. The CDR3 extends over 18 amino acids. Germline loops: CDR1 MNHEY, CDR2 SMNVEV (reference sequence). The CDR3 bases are TGTGCCAGCACGTCCACCGGGACTCCCCTAACACTCACAGATACGCAGTATTTT. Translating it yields CASTSTGTPLTLTDTQYF.

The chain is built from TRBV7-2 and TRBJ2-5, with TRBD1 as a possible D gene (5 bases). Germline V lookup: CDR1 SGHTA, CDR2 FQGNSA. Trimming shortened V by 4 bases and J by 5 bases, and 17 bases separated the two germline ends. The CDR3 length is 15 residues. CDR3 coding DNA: TGTGCCAGCAGCTGTGGGGCGGTTGTCTTCGAGACCCAGTACTTC. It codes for CASSCGAVVFETQYF.

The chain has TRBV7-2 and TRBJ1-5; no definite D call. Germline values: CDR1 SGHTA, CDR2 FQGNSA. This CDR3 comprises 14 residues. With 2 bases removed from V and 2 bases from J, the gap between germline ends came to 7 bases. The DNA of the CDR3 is TGTGCCAGCAGCTTATGGGATGGCAATCAGCCCCAGCATTTT. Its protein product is CASSLWDGNQPQHF.